A selection of T cell receptor beta chains follows, all from one sample in a study of T cell responses to AZD1222 COVID-19 vaccine. Libraries were prepared by immunoSEQ multiplex PCR; TCRdb keeps only in-frame clonotypes and omits some of them. Of 150,000 or so clones listed, roughly 86% are singletons. This specimen was peripheral blood, taken on day 0 of AZD1222 vaccination. The receptors were gathered from an adult in good health. CDR3s include the opening cysteine and the closing phenylalanine or tryptophan. A D gene is named only where the DNA matches it firmly. Size is stated for part of the rows, as once, few or many counts, or as a class when the clone is expanded.

V	J	D	size	CDR3	DNA
TRBV2	TRBJ2-1	NA	NA	CASSENGELYNEQFF	TGTGCCAGCAGTGAAAACGGGGAGTTGTACAATGAGCAGTTCTTC
TRBV6-5	TRBJ2-3	NA	NA	CASLRPNTDTQYF	TGTGCCAGCCTCCGACCGAACACAGATACGCAGTATTTT
TRBV9	TRBJ2-2	NA	NA	CASSVGGGNTGELFF	TGTGCCAGCAGCGTGGGAGGGGGAAACACCGGGGAGCTGTTTTTT
TRBV6-4	TRBJ2-2	NA	NA	CASSDSIGTGELFF	TGTGCCAGCAGTGACTCGATAGGGACCGGGGAGCTGTTTTTT
TRBV5-1	TRBJ1-2	NA	NA	CASSLERGGNYGYTF	TGCGCCAGCAGCTTGGAACGGGGAGGAAACTATGGCTACACCTTC
TRBV18	TRBJ1-1	TRBD1	NA	CASSPRTGPNTEAFF	TGTGCCAGCTCACCCAGGACAGGGCCGAACACTGAAGCTTTCTTT
TRBV9	TRBJ2-5	TRBD2	NA	CASSVSGAYQETQYF	TGTGCCAGCAGCGTTAGCGGGGCGTACCAAGAGACCCAGTACTTC
TRBV30	TRBJ1-5	NA	NA	CAWSKGTSNQPQHF	TGTGCCTGGAGTAAGGGCACAAGCAATCAGCCCCAGCATTTT
TRBV19	TRBJ1-1	TRBD1	NA	CASSLQGAEAFF	TGTGCCAGTAGCCTACAGGGGGCTGAAGCTTTCTTT
TRBV19	TRBJ2-1	TRBD2	once	CASSSGLAGWQQFF	TGTGCCAGTAGTTCGGGACTAGCGGGGTGGCAGCAGTTCTTC
TRBV5-5	TRBJ1-4	TRBD1	NA	CASSRRDRDEKLFF	TGTGCCAGCAGCCGCCGGGACAGGGATGAAAAACTGTTTTTT
TRBV30	TRBJ2-7	NA	NA	CASAGLPPIYEQYF	TGTGCCTCCGCGGGACTCCCACCAATCTACGAGCAGTACTTC
TRBV28	TRBJ2-7	NA	NA	CASSVPSYEQYF	TGTGCCAGCAGTGTCCCCTCCTACGAGCAGTACTTC
TRBV6-5	TRBJ1-1	TRBD1	once	CASSFQGAGTEAFF	TGTGCCAGCAGTTTCCAGGGGGCTGGGACTGAAGCTTTCTTT
TRBV5-1	TRBJ1-1	NA	NA	CASSSPGPMNTEAFF	TGCGCCAGCAGCTCGCCGGGGCCCATGAACACTGAAGCTTTCTTT
TRBV6-5	TRBJ1-2	NA	once	CASTLPYGYTF	TGTGCCAGCACTCTTCCCTATGGCTACACCTTC
TRBV6-1	TRBJ1-1	NA	NA	CASSESQSSRTPQF	TGTGCCAGCAGTGAATCTCAGAGTAGTAGGACACCACAATTT